A selection of T cell receptor beta chains follows, all from one sample in a study of T cells in Graves' hyperthyroidism and ophthalmopathy. Using its own MiXCR run on the multiplex PCR reads, TCRdb lists one record per CDR3 protein. This sample yields hundreds of thousands of distinct CDR3 sequences, of which roughly 20% are seen a single time; approximately 30% belongs to the top ten. Sample: blood. Receptor source: a man aged 25-45 years with Graves' ophthalmopathy. Each CDR3 is given with its conserved first and last residue. Fields, in order: D gene, V gene, J gene, CDR3 length, clone size, CDR3 protein, CDR3 DNA. A D gene is named only where the DNA matches it firmly. Rows may omit the clone size; those that give it use once, few, many or a size class.

>TRBD2|TRBV20-1|TRBJ2-3|16|many
CSASGGLAGTTDTQYF
TGCAGTGCTAGTGGGGGACTAGCGGGAACCACAGATACGCAGTATTTT
>TRBD1|TRBV19|TRBJ2-7|14|few
CASRRGQGNYEQYF
TGTGCCAGTAGACGCGGACAGGGGAACTACGAGCAGTACTTC
>.|TRBV29-1|TRBJ1-1|14|.
CSVVAGHGGTEAFF
TGCAGCGTTGTAGCGGGACATGGCGGCACTGAAGCTTTCTTT
>.|TRBV12-3/TRBV12-4|TRBJ1-1|15|.
CASSLFRTANTEAFF
TGTGCCAGCAGTTTATTTAGGACGGCGAACACTGAAGCTTTCTTT
>.|TRBV12-3/TRBV12-4|TRBJ2-1|13|many
CASSSGTHNEQFF
TGTGCCAGCAGTTCAGGGACCCACAATGAGCAGTTCTTC
>TRBD2|TRBV2|TRBJ2-7|17|many
CASSEFRLAGGSYEQYF
TGTGCCAGCAGTGAATTTCGTCTAGCGGGAGGATCCTACGAGCAGTACTTC
>.|TRBV13|TRBJ2-3|13|.
CASSFGHTDTQYF
TGTGCCAGCAGCTTCGGCCACACAGATACGCAGTATTTT
>TRBD2|TRBV5-1|TRBJ2-1|14|.
CASSRAGGRNEQFF
TGCGCCAGCAGCCGAGCGGGAGGAAGGAATGAGCAGTTCTTC
>TRBD1|TRBV5-1|TRBJ2-5|18|.
CASSLDPPGTGYQETQYF
TGTGCCAGCAGCTTGGATCCCCCCGGGACAGGGTATCAAGAGACCCAGTACTTC
>.|TRBV28|TRBJ2-5|13|few
CASSFRGEETQYF
TGTGCCAGCAGTTTCAGGGGCGAAGAGACCCAGTACTTC
>.|TRBV19|TRBJ1-6|14|.
CASSTEGSDSPLHF
TGTGCCAGTAGTACGGAAGGGAGCGACTCACCCCTCCACTTT
>TRBD1|TRBV18|TRBJ1-2|18|many
CASSPQEGGTGSNYGYTF
TGTGCCAGCTCACCACAGGAAGGAGGGACAGGGTCCAACTATGGCTACACCTTC
>TRBD2|TRBV29-1|TRBJ2-1|17|.
CSVQRGLYDTYGDEQFF
TGCAGCGTTCAGCGGGGACTTTACGATACATACGGGGATGAGCAGTTCTTC
>TRBD2|TRBV5-1|TRBJ2-3|17|few
CASSSRGLAGDTDTQYF
TGCGCCAGCAGCTCACGCGGACTAGCGGGGGACACAGATACGCAGTATTTT
>.|TRBV12-3/TRBV12-4|TRBJ2-1|15|few
CASSLGAGQMNEQFF
TGTGCCAGCAGTTTAGGGGCGGGGCAGATGAATGAGCAGTTCTTC
>.|TRBV6-1|TRBJ2-1|12|many
CASIRRDNEQFF
TGTGCCAGCATTCGGCGGGACAATGAGCAGTTCTTC
>.|TRBV20-1|TRBJ2-1|14|many
CSARGTVIYNEQFF
TGCAGTGCTAGAGGGACAGTAATTTACAATGAGCAGTTCTTC